A single sample gave rise to the 32 T cell receptor beta chains below, sequenced in a study of blood T cell repertoires in COVID-19. Sequencing was performed with immunoSEQ multiplex PCR; in TCRdb, only in-frame clones are kept and a portion is missing. Among about 210,000 clones listed, around 87% were seen once. The sequencing input was peripheral blood. These receptors were collected from a man in his sixties with acute or convalescent COVID-19.

The chain joins TRBV27 to TRBJ2-3, with D perhaps matching TRBD2 (5 bases). V lost 8 bases and J 5 bases, leaving 11 bases between the germline ends. CDR3 length: 12 amino acids. CDR1 is MNHEY, CDR2 SMNVEV, per germline (reference sequence). The CDR3 loop reads CASRPEGDTQYF. The CDR3 DNA is TGTGCCAGCCGTCCCGAGGGAGATACGCAGTATTTT.

The sample holds one count of this clone. The rearrangement uses TRBV27 and TRBJ2-1; TRBD2 agrees at 11 bases. Germline CDR1 is MNHEY and CDR2 is SMNVEV (reference sequence). Trimming removed 7 bases from V and 10 bases from J; junction bases left unmatched: 15. This CDR3 contains 16 residues. The chain's CDR3 is CASIDLAGGPSPEQFF. The CDR3 region has the DNA TGTGCCAGCATCGACTTAGCGGGGGGGCCCTCCCCCGAGCAGTTCTTC.

The chain is built from TRBV18 and TRBJ1-1, with a weak D call TRBD1 (5 bases). Looked up from germline, CDR1 is KGHSH and CDR2 is LQKENI. The CDR3 spans 16 residues. The germline V and J ends were trimmed by 0 bases and 4 bases, with 15 bases remaining between them. DNA of the CDR3: TGTGCCAGCTCACCACCTGGCCCAGGGTACGGCACTGAAGCTTTCTTT. Amino acids: CASSPPGPGYGTEAFF.

The chain recombines TRBV29-1 with TRBJ1-2; 8 bases match TRBD1. Per germline, CDR1 SQVTM and CDR2 ANQGSEA. V was clipped by 3 bases and J by 3 bases; unmatched bases: 3. The length of the CDR3 is 13 residues. CDR3 sequence (DNA): TGCAGCGTTGACAGGGGGCCTTACTATGGCTACACCTTC. Residues: CSVDRGPYYGYTF.

The chain links TRBV19 to TRBJ1-2; TRBD1 might be the D (5 bases). V lost 5 bases to trimming and J lost 6 bases, with 19 bases between them. The CDR3 runs 15 residues. CDR1 LNHDA and CDR2 SQIVND come from the germline V gene (reference sequence). Here the CDR3 reads CASSPPAGEENGYTF. As DNA, the CDR3 is TGTGCCAGTAGTCCGCCGGCGGGGGAAGAGAATGGCTACACCTTC.

V gene TRBV11-3 combines with J gene TRBJ2-2; 11 bases are a match to TRBD1. This CDR3 has 16 residues. Germline CDR1 reads SGHNT; CDR2 reads YENEEA. Trimming at V came to 5 bases and at J to 4 bases, leaving 6 bases not matched to a gene. The CDR3 nucleotides read TGTGCCAGCAGCAAGAGGACAGGGGGCGGCACCGGGGAGCTGTTTTTT. Translation gives CASSKRTGGGTGELFF.

This clone showed up many times. J is TRBJ1-6 and V is TRBV7-3, with D maybe TRBD1 (6 bases). V was pared by 5 bases and J by 7 bases, with 9 bases between. The CDR3 length is 13 residues. Germline lookup yields CDR1 SGHTA and CDR2 FQGTGA. The CDR3 DNA is TGTGCCAGCAGCGAGGACAGAAATTCACCCCTCCACTTT. It specifies CASSEDRNSPLHF.

This chain links TRBV12-3 or TRBV12-4 with TRBJ2-5; 8 nucleotides line up with TRBD2. The ends lost 6 bases at V and 4 bases at J; junction bases unmatched: 4. The CDR3 consists of 13 residues. CDR3 bases: TGTGCCAGCAGCCAGCGGGGGCGAGAGACCCAGTACTTC. Its protein product is CASSQRGRETQYF.

This clone showed up just a few times. The CDR3 reads CASSLREDNSPLHF. CDR3 nucleotide sequence: TGTGCCAGCAGCCTCCGGGAAGATAATTCACCCCTCCACTTT. The V gene is TRBV5-6, the J gene TRBJ1-6; D remains ambiguous. Germline-derived CDR1 and CDR2 are SGHDT and YYEEEE. The length of the CDR3 is 14 residues. V lost 4 bases and J lost 5, with 10 bases in between.

This chain links TRBV4-1 with TRBJ1-5, with a possible D match to TRBD1 (5 bases). Trimming shortened V by 1 base and J by 2 bases, and 12 bases separated the two germline ends. The CDR3 covers 16 residues. Per the germline V gene, CDR1 is MGHRA and CDR2 is YSYEKL. The CDR3 coding sequence is TGCGCCAGCAGCCAAGTGGGGCAGGGTGGCAATCAGCCCCAGCATTTT. It codes for CASSQVGQGGNQPQHF.

The rearrangement joins TRBV6-4 to TRBJ1-1, with 9 bases matching TRBD1. The CDR3 covers 13 residues. V was clipped by 2 bases and J by 10 bases; unmatched bases: 5. Germline lookup yields CDR1 MRHNA and CDR2 SNTAGT. The DNA for the CDR3 is TGTGCCAGCAGTGACGGGACAGGGTTTAGAGCTTTCTTT. Protein: CASSDGTGFRAFF.

V is TRBV6-2 or TRBV6-3 and J is TRBJ2-7; 12 bases are a match to TRBD2. This CDR3 has 15 residues. CDR1 is MNHEY and CDR2 is SVGEGT in the germline V gene. The trim removed 6 bases at V and 1 base at J, leaving 4 bases unmatched. Here the CDR3 reads CASSLGLAGSYEQYF. CDR3 nucleotide sequence: TGTGCCAGCAGCCTCGGACTAGCGGGATCCTACGAGCAGTACTTC.

Only one count was recorded for this clone. V is TRBV30 and J is TRBJ2-5; 12 bases align to TRBD2. Germline V lookup: CDR1 GTSNPN, CDR2 SVGIG (reference sequence). J was trimmed by 5 bases and V by 2 bases; bases with no gene match: 9. The CDR3 is made up of 16 amino acids. The DNA for the CDR3 is TGTGCCTGGAGTACCCCCTCTAGCGGGGGGGCGGAGACCCAGTACTTC. It yields the protein CAWSTPSSGGAETQYF. Full variable domain (missing parts from reference TRBV30 and TRBJ2-5): SQTIHQWPATLVQPVGSPLSLECTVEGTSNPNLYWYRQAAGRGLQLLFYSVGIGQISSEVPQNLSASRPQDRQFILSSKKLLLSDSGFYLCAWSTPSSGGAETQYFGPGTRLLVL.

This clone was found a few times. The chain uses TRBV30 and TRBJ2-1; D is perhaps TRBD1 (5 bases). The CDR3 consists of 13 residues. CDR1 and CDR2 (germline): GTSNPN, SVGIG (reference sequence). V lost 3 bases and J 2 bases, leaving 8 bases between the germline ends. The CDR3 coding sequence is TGTGCCTGGAGGGGGCCCACCTACAATGAGCAGTTCTTC. Translation: CAWRGPTYNEQFF.

The rearrangement joins TRBV6-5 to TRBJ1-3; 7 nucleotides line up with TRBD1. Germline trimming cut 4 bases from V and 4 bases from J; bases unmatched to any gene: 4. The germline gives CDR1 MNHEY, CDR2 SVGAGI. The CDR3 runs to 14 residues. The CDR3 loop is CASSLDRVGNTIYF. As DNA, the CDR3 is TGTGCCAGCAGTTTAGACAGGGTCGGAAACACCATATATTTT.

This rearrangement joins TRBV27 to TRBJ2-2, with TRBD1 matching over 7 bases. The CDR3 has 14 residues. Per germline, CDR1 MNHEY and CDR2 SMNVEV (reference sequence). The V and J ends lost 6 bases and 6 bases, in that order; junction bases with no gene match: 7. The CDR3 spells CASRGGQVAGELFF. The CDR3 DNA reads TGTGCCAGCAGGGGCGGACAGGTTGCCGGGGAGCTGTTTTTT.

The V call is TRBV6-1, the J call TRBJ1-4, with D perhaps TRBD1 (6 bases). Looked up from germline, CDR1 is MNHNS and CDR2 is SASEGT. The CDR3 spans 18 residues. V was cut by 2 bases and J by 14 bases, with 30 bases left in between. In DNA form, the CDR3 reads TGTGCCAGCAGTGAATCTCAGGGGCGGCTGGGTTTAAGGGACCGGCTGTTTTTT. Protein sequence: CASSESQGRLGLRDRLFF.

CDR3 DNA sequence: TGTGCCAGCAGCCCCGGACAGGCTTCGTACGAGCAGTACTTC. Its protein is CASSPGQASYEQYF. The chain combines TRBV6-4 with TRBJ2-7; 7 nucleotides line up with TRBD1. Germline CDR1 is MRHNA and CDR2 is SNTAGT. CDR3 size: 14 residues. J lost 4 bases, V lost 6 bases, and 9 bases had no gene match.

This chain uses TRBV4-1 with TRBJ2-1, with TRBD2 matching over 12 bases. Germline V CDR1 and CDR2: MGHRA, YSYEKL. V lost 2 bases and J lost 11; bases outside the gene matches: 4. The CDR3 has 14 residues. CDR3 residues: CASSQLAGGPQQFF. The CDR3 nucleotides read TGCGCCAGCAGCCAACTAGCGGGGGGGCCCCAGCAGTTCTTC.

V usage is TRBV2 and J usage is TRBJ2-6, with D maybe TRBD2 (5 bases). V dropped 6 bases and J dropped 2 bases, with 14 bases sitting between them. CDR3 length: 16 amino acids. The germline V gene encodes CDR1 SNHLY and CDR2 FYNNEI. The CDR3 region has the DNA TGTGCCAGCAGCCCCAGGAGGCGGGCTGGGGCCAACGTCCTGACTTTC. Amino acid sequence: CASSPRRRAGANVLTF.

This clone was seen once. The V and J genes are TRBV7-2 and TRBJ2-5; D unresolved. The V end lost 0 bases, the J end lost 4 bases, and 6 bases lay between the germline ends. The CDR3 totals 13 residues. Germline lookup yields CDR1 SGHTA and CDR2 FQGNSA. The CDR3, as DNA: TGTGCCAGCAGCTTAGCACTACGAGAGACCCAGTACTTC. Its translation: CASSLALRETQYF.

J is TRBJ1-2 and V is TRBV11-1; D perhaps matches TRBD1 (5 bases). Germline values: CDR1 SGHAT, CDR2 FQDESV (reference sequence). The CDR3 is 14 amino acids. V was trimmed by 1 base and J by 4 bases, leaving 10 bases between them. Here the CDR3 DNA reads TGTGCCAGCAGCTTAGGGCAGGGTCGCTATGGCTACACCTTC. Amino acids: CASSLGQGRYGYTF. Full variable domain (missing parts from reference TRBV11-1 and TRBJ1-2): EAEVAQSPRYKITEKSQAVAFWCDPISGHATLYWYRQILGQGPELLVQFQDESVVDDSQLPKDRFSAERLKGVDSTLKIQPAELGDSAMYLCASSLGQGRYGYTFGSGTRLTVV.

This sequence joins TRBV7-9 and TRBJ2-1, with 8 bases aligning to TRBD2. V was pared by 8 bases and J by 8 bases, with 14 bases of the junction left unmatched. The CDR3 extends over 15 amino acids. Per germline, CDR1 SEHNR and CDR2 FQNEAQ (reference sequence). CDR3 in DNA: TGTGCCAGCTGCGCTAGCGGGCAGGTTTTCGATGAGCAGTTCTTC. Amino acids: CASCASGQVFDEQFF.

The chain has TRBV5-1 and TRBJ1-1; 9 nucleotides match TRBD1. CDR3 size: 18 residues. CDR1 and CDR2 from the germline V gene are SGHRS and YFSETQ. Losses at the gene ends were 3 bases for V and 1 base for J; bases not matched to a gene: 13. The DNA of the CDR3 is TGCGCCAGCAGCTCCATAAGACAGGGGGTTTTTAGGAACACTGAAGCTTTCTTT. It codes for CASSSIRQGVFRNTEAFF.

This chain uses TRBV28 with TRBJ1-5, with D tentatively TRBD1 (5 bases). The germline CDR1 and CDR2 sequences are MDHEN and SYDVKM. V lost 4 bases and J lost 0, with 13 bases in between. The CDR3 sequence is 16 residues long. This CDR3 is CASSSTGAPSNQPQHF. In DNA form, the CDR3 reads TGTGCCAGCAGTTCTACAGGAGCCCCTAGCAATCAGCCCCAGCATTTT.

This chain connects TRBV5-8 to TRBJ2-3; 8 bases agree with TRBD2. CDR1 and CDR2 (germline): SGHTS, YDEGEE. There are 16 residues in the CDR3. The ends lost 4 bases at V and 3 bases at J; junction bases unmatched: 10. The CDR3 spells CASSLGAGGETDTQYF. CDR3 nucleotide sequence: TGTGCCAGCAGCCTGGGCGCGGGGGGAGAGACAGATACGCAGTATTTT.

CDR3 sequence reads: CASSSWEVDTQYF. DNA for the CDR3: TGTGCCAGCAGCTCATGGGAGGTAGATACGCAGTATTTT. This chain links TRBV7-9 with TRBJ2-3, with TRBD2 as a possible D gene (6 bases). Germline CDR1 is SEHNR and CDR2 is FQNEAQ (reference sequence). CDR3 length: 13 residues. V lost 4 bases, J lost 5 bases, and 10 bases lay in between.

This clone has just one count. The chain is built from TRBV21-1 and TRBJ2-7; TRBD1 is the table's D call and was not checked against the DNA. TRBV21-1 is a known pseudogene. The CDR3 loop spans 11 amino acids. The CDR3 region has the DNA TGTGCCACTGACAGGGGTGTGAGTGCGTACTTC. This sequence encodes CATDRGVSAYF.

The chain recombines TRBV6-5 with TRBJ1-4; D perhaps matches TRBD1 (5 bases). The germline V and J ends were trimmed by 0 bases and 6 bases, with 11 bases remaining between them. The CDR3 has 15 residues. Germline V CDR1 and CDR2: MNHEY, SVGAGI. The CDR3 DNA reads TGTGCCAGCAGTTACTCTTCAGGGTTGGATGAAAAACTGTTTTTT. Protein: CASSYSSGLDEKLFF.

The gene calls are TRBV4-3 and TRBJ2-1; 7 nucleotides agree with TRBD1. Germline CDR1 reads LGHNA; CDR2 reads YSLEER. This CDR3 region has 15 residues. The trim removed 0 bases at V and 4 bases at J, leaving 3 bases unmatched. This chain's CDR3 is CASSQDLQGYNEQFF. The DNA of the CDR3 is TGCGCCAGCAGCCAAGATCTACAGGGGTACAATGAGCAGTTCTTC.

The chain uses TRBV2 and TRBJ2-1, with 9 bases fitting TRBD2. In germline, CDR1 is SNHLY, CDR2 FYNNEI. There are 16 residues in the CDR3. V shed 5 bases, J shed 6 bases, and the junction held 11 bases outside the gene matches. CDR3 amino acids: CASSRVAGEPVNEQFF. As DNA, the CDR3 is TGTGCCAGCAGTCGCGTAGCGGGGGAGCCCGTCAATGAGCAGTTCTTC.

Here the CDR3 DNA reads TGTGCCATCAGTGACGATAGGGGACAGGGGGCCTCAGGCTACACCTTC. Amino acids: CAISDDRGQGASGYTF. The chain has TRBV10-3 and TRBJ1-2; TRBD1 matches 12 bases. The CDR3 spans 16 residues. Germline V gene sequence: CDR1 ENHRY, CDR2 SYGVKD. The V and J ends lost 3 bases and 8 bases, in that order; junction bases with no gene match: 10.